Shown below are 10 T cell receptor beta chains from a single sample sequenced in a study of T cell responses to AZD1222 COVID-19 vaccine. Data came from immunoSEQ multiplex PCR; TCRdb stores just in-frame clones and leaves some out. The table lists about 140,000 clones, roughly 90% of them singletons. The source material was peripheral blood, sampled 28 days after the second AZD1222 dose. All receptors come from an adult who received the AZD1222 COVID-19 vaccine.

The J gene is TRBJ2-1, the V gene TRBV5-4; D not resolved. Germline lookup yields CDR1 SGHNT and CDR2 YYREEE (reference sequence). V was cut by 0 bases and J by 9 bases, with 7 bases left in between. The length of the CDR3 is 12 residues. CDR3 residues: CASSLASGEQFF. The CDR3 DNA reads as TGTGCCAGCAGCTTGGCCTCCGGTGAGCAGTTCTTC. Supplemented by reference TRBV5-4 and TRBJ2-1, the full variable domain reads ETGVTQSPTHLIKTRGQQVTLRCSSQSGHNTVSWYQQALGQGPQFIFQYYREEENGRGNFPPRFSGLQFPNYSSELNVNALELDDSALYLCASSLASGEQFFGPGTRLTVL.

The chain combines TRBV11-1 with TRBJ2-7; D not resolved. Per the germline V gene, CDR1 is SGHAT and CDR2 is FQDESV (reference sequence). This CDR3 is built from 14 residues. V gave up 4 bases and J gave up 6 bases, with 16 bases separating them. The CDR3 spells CASSSSRRSGEQYF. Written as DNA, the CDR3 is TGTGCCAGCAGCTCGTCCCGGCGGTCGGGCGAGCAGTACTTC.

The V gene is TRBV14, the J gene TRBJ1-1, with no clear D. Germline loops: CDR1 SGHDN, CDR2 FVKESK. V was clipped by 2 bases and J by 9 bases, with 13 bases between them. The CDR3 length is 13 residues. Here the CDR3 reads CASSQNLDGQAFF. CDR3 bases: TGTGCCAGCAGCCAAAATCTGGATGGCCAAGCTTTCTTT.

This sequence joins TRBV4-3 and TRBJ1-2, with 10 bases identical to TRBD1. V lost 4 bases and J lost 8; bases outside the gene matches: 4. CDR3 length: 13 residues. Germline CDR1 LGHNA, CDR2 YSLEER. The CDR3 DNA follows: TGCGCCAGCAGCCCGACAGGGGGCGACGGCTACACCTTC. Amino acid sequence: CASSPTGGDGYTF.

This sequence joins TRBV5-1 and TRBJ2-2, with 9 bases matching TRBD1. Germline V gene lookup returns CDR1 SGHRS and CDR2 YFSETQ. The CDR3 has 16 amino acids. The ends lost 3 bases at V and 0 bases at J; junction bases unmatched: 3. In nucleotides, the CDR3 is TGCGCCAGCAGCTCGGGACAGGGTACGAACACCGGGGAGCTGTTTTTT. Its translation is CASSSGQGTNTGELFF. Full variable domain (rest looked up from reference TRBV5-1 and TRBJ2-2): KAGVTQTPRYLIKTRGQQVTLSCSPISGHRSVSWYQQTPGQGLQFLFEYFSETQRNKGNFPGRFSGRQFSNSRSEMNVSTLELGDSALYLCASSSGQGTNTGELFFGEGSRLTVL.

The gene calls are TRBV7-6 and TRBJ2-7; D is ambiguous. CDR1 and CDR2 from the germline V gene are SGHVS and FNYEAQ. This CDR3 region has 11 residues. V was trimmed by 4 bases and J by 7 bases, leaving 8 bases between them. In DNA, the CDR3 is TGTGCCAGCAGCTGGGGTGAGGAGCAGTACTTC. It specifies CASSWGEEQYF. The full variable domain, in which reference TRBV7-6 and TRBJ2-7 provide the parts outside the CDR3, is GAGVSQSPRYKVTKRGQDVALRCDPISGHVSLYWYRQALGQGPEFLTYFNYEAQQDKSGLPNDRFSAERPEGSISTLTIQRTEQRDSAMYRCASSWGEEQYFGPGTRLTVT.

The chain joins TRBV5-4 to TRBJ1-2; 11 bases match TRBD1. Trimming cost V 4 bases and J 4 bases; bases outside gene matches: 9. CDR1 is SGHNT, CDR2 YYREEE, per germline (reference sequence). The CDR3 runs 16 residues. The CDR3 DNA follows: TGTGCCAGCAGCCCAAGTCCCGGGACAGGGGGCTATGGCTACACCTTC. This sequence encodes CASSPSPGTGGYGYTF. Together with reference TRBV5-4 and TRBJ1-2, the CDR3 gives the full variable domain: ETGVTQSPTHLIKTRGQQVTLRCSSQSGHNTVSWYQQALGQGPQFIFQYYREEENGRGNFPPRFSGLQFPNYSSELNVNALELDDSALYLCASSPSPGTGGYGYTFGSGTRLTVV.

This clone was seen a single time. The CDR3 is CSVGTGNTEAFF. The CDR3 nucleotides read TGCAGCGTTGGTACGGGGAACACTGAAGCTTTCTTT. The chain couples TRBV29-1 to TRBJ1-1; D uncertain. Germline CDR1 SQVTM, CDR2 ANQGSEA. The CDR3 has 12 residues. Trimming removed 4 bases at V and 1 base at J, with 7 bases between.

The V gene is TRBV29-1, the J gene TRBJ1-2; 7 nucleotides align to TRBD1. Germline lookup yields CDR1 SQVTM and CDR2 ANQGSEA. CDR3 length equals 12 residues. Trimming removed 6 bases from V and 2 bases from J; junction bases left unmatched: 3. The CDR3 DNA reads TGCAGCGTCAGCAGGGGGAACTATGGCTACACCTTC. It is translated as CSVSRGNYGYTF.

V and J are TRBV4-1 and TRBJ1-2; D unclear. This CDR3 has 14 amino acids. Trimming shortened V by 0 bases and J by 7 bases, and 12 bases separated the two germline ends. The germline CDR1 and CDR2 sequences are MGHRA and YSYEKL. CDR3 in DNA: TGCGCCAGCAGCCAAGAGTCCGGGGTTCGTGGCTACACCTTC. Its protein is CASSQESGVRGYTF.